Given below is one T cell receptor beta chain in context. Only in-frame clones appear in the TCRdb table, and some are missing; sequencing was by immunoSEQ multiplex PCR. The table lists about 350,000 clones, roughly nine tenths of them singletons. Treatment defined: some 19 received Ad26.COV2.S at low or high dose, single or two shots; several received placebo; per-sample allocation not given. Day 63 following the first vaccine or placebo injection was when the samples were taken. The data are from a study of Ad26.COV2.S vaccination and SARS-CoV-2 variants. Germline CDR1 and CDR2: SGHTA and FQGTGA. The CDR3 spans 14 residues. The ends were cut back, 1 base at V and 8 bases at J, with 14 bases in the middle.

The rearrangement joins TRBV7-3 to TRBJ1-1; D is uncertain. Sequencing was performed on peripheral blood, taken in a trial of Ad26.COV2.S vaccine versus placebo. The TCR comes from a person between 18 and 65 years old who received the Ad26.COV2.S COVID-19 vaccine or a placebo. Here the CDR3 DNA reads TGTGCCAGCAGCTTAATCCCCCCTACGTCCGAAGCTTTCTTT. This gives the protein CASSLIPPTSEAFF.